The TCR beta chain described here comes from a study of blood T cells in healthy people across ages. This CDR3 contains 14 residues. V was clipped by 7 bases and J by 4 bases, with 12 bases between them. Germline V gives CDR1 SGHRS, CDR2 YFSETQ. With a J-beta primer mix and a sample-barcoded 5' primer, a second PCR ran 7 to 11 cycles. TCRdb re-derived calls from the 5' RACE reads in MiXCR, one entry per CDR3 protein. The table records about 1 million distinct CDR3 sequences, 40% to 50% of them present only once. This clonotype showed up many times. Its antigen is not known. Study-level results: Bulk PBMC profiling left naive and antigen-experienced comparisons inconclusive.

The specimen sequenced was blood. The receptor's source is a woman aged 55-69 years in good health. The chain couples TRBV5-1 to TRBJ2-6; D call uncertain. The CDR3 loop is CASRRTAGANVLTF. DNA of the CDR3: TGCGCCAGCCGCAGAACGGCAGGGGCCAACGTCCTGACTTTC.